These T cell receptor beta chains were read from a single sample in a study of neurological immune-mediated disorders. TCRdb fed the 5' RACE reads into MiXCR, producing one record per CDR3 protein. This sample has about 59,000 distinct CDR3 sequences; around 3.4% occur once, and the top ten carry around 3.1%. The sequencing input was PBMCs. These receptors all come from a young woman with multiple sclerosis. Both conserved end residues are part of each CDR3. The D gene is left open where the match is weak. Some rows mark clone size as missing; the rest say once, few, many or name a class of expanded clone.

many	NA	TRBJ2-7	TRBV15	TGTGCCACCAGCAGAGATTTGGGGGGAAGCTATGGGCAGTACTTC	CATSRDLGGSYGQYF
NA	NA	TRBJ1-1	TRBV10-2	TGTGCCATCAGTGATGGGGGGGGCACTGAAGCTTTCTTT	CAISDGGGTEAFF
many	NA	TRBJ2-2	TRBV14	TGTGCCAGCAGCCAAGAGTTAGGAAACACCGGGGAGCTGTTTTTT	CASSQELGNTGELFF
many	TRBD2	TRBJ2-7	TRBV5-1	TGCGCCAGCAGCTCTGGATGGGGGGGCTCCTACGAGCAGTACTTC	CASSSGWGGSYEQYF
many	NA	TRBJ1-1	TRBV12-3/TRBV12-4	TGTGCCAGCAGTTTCGGGGGGCCCACTGAAGCTTTCTTT	CASSFGGPTEAFF
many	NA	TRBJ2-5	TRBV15	TGTGCCACCAGCAGAGATGGAGGCAGGGGGAGGTCGGAGACCCAGTACTTC	CATSRDGGRGRSETQYF
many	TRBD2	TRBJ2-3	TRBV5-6	TGTGCCAGCAGCTTGGACGGGGGGGGCCTGACAGATACGCAGTATTTT	CASSLDGGGLTDTQYF
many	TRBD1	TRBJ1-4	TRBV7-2	TGTGCCAGCAGCCCCGCCAGGGGGTCTACTAATGAAAAACTGTTTTTT	CASSPARGSTNEKLFF
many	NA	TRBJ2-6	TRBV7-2	TGTGCCAGCAGCTTAATGAGCTCTGGGGCCAACGTCCTGACTTTC	CASSLMSSGANVLTF
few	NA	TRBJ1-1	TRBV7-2	TGTGCCAGCAGCTTAGCTACAGCTGATCGACGCATGAACACTGAAGCTTTCTTT	CASSLATADRRMNTEAFF
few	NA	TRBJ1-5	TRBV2	TGTGCCAGCAGTGAACGCGAGAGGGGCCAAGGGCATTTT	CASSERERGQGHF
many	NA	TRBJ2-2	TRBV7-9	TGTGCCAGCAGCCATGAGTGGACCGGGGAGCTGTTTTTT	CASSHEWTGELFF
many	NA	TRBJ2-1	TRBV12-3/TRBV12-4	TGTGCCAGCAGTCGATACAATGAGCAGTTCTTC	CASSRYNEQFF
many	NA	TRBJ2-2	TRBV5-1	TGCGCCAGCATGAAGGTACTTCCACCTTCCGGGGAGCTGTTTTTT	CASMKVLPPSGELFF
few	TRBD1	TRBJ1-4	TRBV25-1	TGTGCCAGCAGTGCCCCAGGGGGAGTGTATGAAAAACTGTTTTTT	CASSAPGGVYEKLFF
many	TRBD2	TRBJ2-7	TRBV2	TGTGCCAGCAGCGCTTCTCTAGCGGGAGGGCGCCACGAGCAGTACTTC	CASSASLAGGRHEQYF
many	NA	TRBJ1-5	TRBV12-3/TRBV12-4	TGTGCCAGCAGGGACAGAAACAGTCAGCCCCAGCATTTT	CASRDRNSQPQHF
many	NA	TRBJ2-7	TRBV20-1	TGCAGTGCTAGTAATTCCAGGGGCTCCTACGAGCAGTACTTC	CSASNSRGSYEQYF
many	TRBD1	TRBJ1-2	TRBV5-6	TGTGCCAGCAGCGATACAGGGGAAAGGGGCTATGGCTACACCTTC	CASSDTGERGYGYTF
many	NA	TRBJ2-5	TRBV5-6	TGTGCCAGCAGCTTGGACGGGAGACAAGAGACCCAGTACTTC	CASSLDGRQETQYF
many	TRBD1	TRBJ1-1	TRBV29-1	TGCAGCGTATCGCCACGGACAGGTCAAAACACTGAAGCTTTCTTT	CSVSPRTGQNTEAFF
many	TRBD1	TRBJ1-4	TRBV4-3	TGCGCCAGCAGCCAAGATTCCACACCGACAGGGTCAAATGAAAAACTGTTTTTT	CASSQDSTPTGSNEKLFF
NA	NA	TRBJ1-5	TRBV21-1	TGTGCCAGCAGCCCTAGACTAGGACTGAACAATCAGCCCCAGCATTTT	CASSPRLGLNNQPQHF
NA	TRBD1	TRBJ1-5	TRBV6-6	TGTGCCAGCAGTCCCCAGGGGGCCAATCAGCCCCAGCATTTT	CASSPQGANQPQHF
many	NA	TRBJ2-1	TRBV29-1	TGCAGCGCTGACCGGGGCAATAATGAGCAGTTCTTC	CSADRGNNEQFF
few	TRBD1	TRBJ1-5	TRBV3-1	TGTGCCAGCAGCCGTGGGACAGTTACTCAGCCCCAGAATTTT	CASSRGTVTQPQNF
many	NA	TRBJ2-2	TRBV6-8	TGTGCCAGCAGTTACCGCCGCGGCTCCGGGGAGCTGTTTTTT	CASSYRRGSGELFF
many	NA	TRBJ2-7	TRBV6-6	TGTGCCAGCAGTCTAGACGTGGCAGCCGAGCAGTACTTC	CASSLDVAAEQYF
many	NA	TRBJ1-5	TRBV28	TGTGCCAGCAGAGACCGAGGGAGGGGTTATAGCAATCAGCCCCAGCATTTT	CASRDRGRGYSNQPQHF
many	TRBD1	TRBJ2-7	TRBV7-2	TGTGCCAGCAGCCGACCGGGACAGGGCTACGAGCAGTACTTC	CASSRPGQGYEQYF
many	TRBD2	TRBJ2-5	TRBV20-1	TGCAGTGCTAGTACGTGGTCTAGCGGGATCTCAGAGACCCAGTACTTC	CSASTWSSGISETQYF
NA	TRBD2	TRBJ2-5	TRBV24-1	TGTGCCACCAGTGATTATAGCGGGAGCCAAGAGACCCAGTACTTC	CATSDYSGSQETQYF
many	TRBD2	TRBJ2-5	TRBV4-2	TGTGCCAGCAGCCAAGGCAGCGGGAACGCCCAGTACTTC	CASSQGSGNAQYF
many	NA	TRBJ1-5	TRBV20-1	TGCAGTGCTAGTCTAAGGAATCAGCCCCAGCATTTT	CSASLRNQPQHF
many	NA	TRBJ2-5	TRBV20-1	TGCAGTGCTAGAGTGACTCAGGGGCGAGAGACCCAGTACTTC	CSARVTQGRETQYF
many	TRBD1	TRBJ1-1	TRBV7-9	TGTGCCAGCAGCCAGGGACAGGGGGAACGTGAAGCTTTCTTT	CASSQGQGEREAFF
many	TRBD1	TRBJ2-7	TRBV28	TGTGCCAGCAGAGTGGGACAGGGGTTCGGTGCGGCCTACGAGCAGTACTTC	CASRVGQGFGAAYEQYF
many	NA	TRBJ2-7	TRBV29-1	TGCAGCGTTGAAGAGGGGGCCAACGAGCAGTACTTC	CSVEEGANEQYF
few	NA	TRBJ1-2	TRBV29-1	TGCAGCGTTGACCAAGGAAAGGGTAGCTATGGCTACACCTTC	CSVDQGKGSYGYTF
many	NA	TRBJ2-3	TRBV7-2	TGTGCCAGCAGCTTGGGGCAGGTTACGCAGTATTTT	CASSLGQVTQYF
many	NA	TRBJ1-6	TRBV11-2	TGTGCCAGCAGCTTCGCGATCAATTCACCCCTCCACTTT	CASSFAINSPLHF
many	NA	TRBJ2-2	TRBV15	TGTGCCACCAGCAGAGACAACAGTTTGACCGGGGAGCTGTTTTTT	CATSRDNSLTGELFF
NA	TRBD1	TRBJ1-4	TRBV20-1	TGCAGTGTCCCCGAGACAGGGCATAATGAAAAACTGTTTTTT	CSVPETGHNEKLFF
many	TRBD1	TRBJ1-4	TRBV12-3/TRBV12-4	TGTGCCAGCAGTTTAGGATCAAGGGGGCATGAAAAACTGTTTTTT	CASSLGSRGHEKLFF